This T cell receptor (beta chain) was identified in a study of identifying expanded T cells in peripheral blood. Produced via immunoSEQ multiplex PCR; TCRdb's table is partial and in-frame only. The sample records 120,000 or so clones, 84% being singletons. As to this clone: As yet, its antigen is unknown.

Germline V CDR1 and CDR2: MDHEN, SYDVKM. CDR3 length: 13 residues. The V end was cut by 5 bases, the J end by 6 bases, with 10 bases between. General study results and limits: Across healthy donors, higher total template counts meant significantly greater two-week count variance.

Specimen: blood. The TCR comes from a person aged 18 to 70 in good health. The J gene is TRBJ2-2, the V gene TRBV28; D gene unclear. The CDR3 coding sequence is TGTGCCAGCAGTAATAGGGTTCCCGGGGAGCTGTTTTTT. It codes for CASSNRVPGELFF. Combining the CDR3 with reference TRBV28 and TRBJ2-2 gives the whole variable domain DVKVTQSSRYLVKRTGEKVFLECVQDMDHENMFWYRQDPGLGLRLIYFSYDVKMKEKGDIPEGYSVSREKKERFSLILESASTNQTSMYLCASSNRVPGELFFGEGSRLTVL.